The rows below give T cell receptor beta chains drawn from one sample of a study of shared clonotypes between healthy human individuals. Sequencing was performed with immunoSEQ multiplex PCR; in TCRdb, only in-frame clones are kept and a portion is missing. The sample yields 950,000 to 1,100,000 clones, more than 65% seen once. The specimen was memory CD4+ T cells sorted from blood. The source is a man in his late teens or twenties in good health. CDR3s include the opening cysteine and the closing phenylalanine or tryptophan. The order of the fields is J gene, V gene, D gene, clone size, CDR3 protein, CDR3 DNA. D genes are given only for firm matches. Only part of the rows carry a size: once, few, many, or a class if the clone is expanded.

j_call: TRBJ1-5
v_call: TRBV18
d_call: TRBD1
clone_size: -
cdr3_aa: CASSHLGQGIGSNQPQHF
cdr3_nt: TGTGCCAGCTCTCACCTCGGACAGGGGATTGGAAGCAATCAGCCCCAGCATTTT

j_call: TRBJ1-1
v_call: TRBV5-1
d_call: -
clone_size: -
cdr3_aa: CASSPRGPMNTEAFF
cdr3_nt: TGCGCCAGCAGCCCCCGGGGACCGATGAACACTGAAGCTTTCTTT

j_call: TRBJ1-1
v_call: TRBV11-2
d_call: -
clone_size: -
cdr3_aa: CASSLAAGAYQVEAFF
cdr3_nt: TGTGCCAGCAGCTTAGCGGCGGGGGCGTATCAGGTTGAAGCTTTCTTT

j_call: TRBJ2-1
v_call: TRBV7-9
d_call: -
clone_size: -
cdr3_aa: CASSLLPEQFF
cdr3_nt: TGTGCCAGCAGCTTACTACCTGAGCAGTTCTTC

j_call: TRBJ1-1
v_call: TRBV6-1
d_call: -
clone_size: -
cdr3_aa: CASTDEGRTEAFF
cdr3_nt: TGTGCCAGCACCGACGAAGGGAGGACTGAAGCTTTCTTT

j_call: TRBJ1-1
v_call: TRBV14
d_call: -
clone_size: -
cdr3_aa: CASSPSGGRAFF
cdr3_nt: TGTGCCAGCAGCCCCTCGGGGGGAAGAGCTTTCTTT

j_call: TRBJ2-2
v_call: TRBV4-1
d_call: TRBD2
clone_size: -
cdr3_aa: CASSQAGGLAGAGGTGELFF
cdr3_nt: TGCGCCAGCAGCCAAGCAGGGGGACTAGCGGGGGCTGGAGGCACCGGGGAGCTGTTTTTT

j_call: TRBJ1-1
v_call: TRBV18
d_call: -
clone_size: -
cdr3_aa: CASSLIGVEAFF
cdr3_nt: TGTGCCAGCTCACTTATCGGGGTCGAAGCTTTCTTT

j_call: TRBJ1-5
v_call: TRBV19
d_call: -
clone_size: -
cdr3_aa: CASSSWGRGNQPQHF
cdr3_nt: TGTGCCAGTAGCTCATGGGGTCGGGGCAATCAGCCCCAGCATTTT

j_call: TRBJ1-5
v_call: TRBV6-5
d_call: -
clone_size: -
cdr3_aa: CASSRGGNQPQHF
cdr3_nt: TGTGCCAGCAGCCGTGGCGGCAATCAGCCCCAGCATTTT

j_call: TRBJ1-2
v_call: TRBV6-5
d_call: TRBD1
clone_size: -
cdr3_aa: CASSRSDRDLYGYTF
cdr3_nt: TGTGCCAGCAGTCGCTCTGACAGGGATCTCTATGGCTACACCTTC

j_call: TRBJ1-5
v_call: TRBV28
d_call: -
clone_size: -
cdr3_aa: CASSPSGGAGGNQPQHF
cdr3_nt: TGTGCCAGCAGTCCCTCGGGGGGGGCCGGTGGCAATCAGCCCCAGCATTTT

j_call: TRBJ1-2
v_call: TRBV5-6
d_call: TRBD1
clone_size: once
cdr3_aa: CASSSGQGSYGYTF
cdr3_nt: TGTGCCAGCAGCTCAGGACAGGGGTCCTATGGCTACACCTTC

j_call: TRBJ1-1
v_call: TRBV9
d_call: -
clone_size: -
cdr3_aa: CASSVGPGGLMNTEAFF
cdr3_nt: TGTGCCAGCAGCGTAGGCCCTGGGGGGCTGATGAACACTGAAGCTTTCTTT

j_call: TRBJ2-2
v_call: TRBV10-2
d_call: TRBD2
clone_size: -
cdr3_aa: CASSEQRGYTGELFF
cdr3_nt: TGCGCCAGCAGTGAACAGCGGGGGTACACCGGGGAGCTGTTTTTT

j_call: TRBJ1-2
v_call: TRBV6-5
d_call: -
clone_size: -
cdr3_aa: CASSYRPAASYGYTF
cdr3_nt: TGTGCCAGCAGTTACCGACCGGCAGCTAGCTATGGCTACACCTTC

j_call: TRBJ2-3
v_call: TRBV7-2
d_call: TRBD2
clone_size: -
cdr3_aa: CASSLAGVTTDTQYF
cdr3_nt: TGTGCCAGCAGCTTGGCGGGAGTTACCACAGATACGCAGTATTTT

j_call: TRBJ2-1
v_call: TRBV6-6
d_call: TRBD2
clone_size: -
cdr3_aa: CASSAAGGHNEQFF
cdr3_nt: TGTGCCAGCAGTGCCGCGGGGGGACACAATGAGCAGTTCTTC

j_call: TRBJ1-5
v_call: TRBV27
d_call: -
clone_size: few
cdr3_aa: CASSLEGGDQPQHF
cdr3_nt: TGTGCCAGCAGTTTAGAGGGGGGGGATCAGCCCCAGCATTTT

j_call: TRBJ1-2
v_call: TRBV4-3
d_call: TRBD1
clone_size: -
cdr3_aa: CASSQSTGAANYGYTF
cdr3_nt: TGCGCCAGCAGCCAGTCCACAGGGGCGGCTAACTATGGCTACACCTTC

j_call: TRBJ2-1
v_call: TRBV2
d_call: TRBD2
clone_size: -
cdr3_aa: CASSGSGLAGGEDYNEQFF
cdr3_nt: TGTGCCAGCAGTGGGTCGGGACTAGCGGGAGGGGAGGACTACAATGAGCAGTTCTTC

j_call: TRBJ2-1
v_call: TRBV25-1
d_call: -
clone_size: few
cdr3_aa: CASSSGTFSVYNEQFF
cdr3_nt: TGTGCCAGCAGTTCGGGGACTTTCTCTGTATACAATGAGCAGTTCTTC

j_call: TRBJ1-2
v_call: TRBV28
d_call: -
clone_size: -
cdr3_aa: CASSLWGRGSNYGYTF
cdr3_nt: TGTGCCAGCAGTTTGTGGGGCCGGGGTTCCAACTATGGCTACACCTTC

j_call: TRBJ2-3
v_call: TRBV5-6
d_call: TRBD2
clone_size: few
cdr3_aa: CASSKLAGYTDTQYF
cdr3_nt: TGTGCCAGCAGCAAGCTAGCGGGATATACAGATACGCAGTATTTT

j_call: TRBJ2-3
v_call: TRBV6-1
d_call: -
clone_size: -
cdr3_aa: CASHWAPTDTQYF
cdr3_nt: TGTGCCAGCCATTGGGCCCCCACAGATACGCAGTATTTT

j_call: TRBJ2-5
v_call: TRBV28
d_call: -
clone_size: -
cdr3_aa: CASSSGQTRETQYF
cdr3_nt: TGTGCCAGCAGTTCCGGACAGACTCGGGAGACCCAGTACTTC

j_call: TRBJ2-1
v_call: TRBV5-1
d_call: -
clone_size: -
cdr3_aa: CASSPGETGNEQFF
cdr3_nt: TGCGCCAGCAGCCCCGGGGAGACAGGCAATGAGCAGTTCTTC

j_call: TRBJ2-3
v_call: TRBV6-5
d_call: -
clone_size: few
cdr3_aa: CASRKDSTDTQYF
cdr3_nt: TGTGCCAGCAGAAAGGACAGCACAGATACGCAGTATTTT

j_call: TRBJ2-7
v_call: TRBV7-3
d_call: -
clone_size: -
cdr3_aa: CASSLGAAFSYEQYF
cdr3_nt: TGTGCCAGCAGCTTAGGGGCAGCCTTCTCCTACGAGCAGTACTTC

j_call: TRBJ1-5
v_call: TRBV5-5
d_call: -
clone_size: few
cdr3_aa: CASSLVGGPQHF
cdr3_nt: TGTGCCAGCAGCTTGGTCGGGGGGCCCCAGCATTTT

j_call: TRBJ2-7
v_call: TRBV6-5
d_call: -
clone_size: -
cdr3_aa: CASVGGEQYF
cdr3_nt: TGTGCCAGCGTGGGCGGGGAGCAGTACTTC

j_call: TRBJ2-7
v_call: TRBV4-1
d_call: TRBD2
clone_size: -
cdr3_aa: CASSQDPGLAGALWEQYF
cdr3_nt: TGCGCCAGCAGCCAAGATCCTGGACTAGCGGGGGCCCTTTGGGAGCAGTACTTC

j_call: TRBJ1-1
v_call: TRBV15
d_call: -
clone_size: few
cdr3_aa: CATSQRTAMNTEAFF
cdr3_nt: TGTGCCACCAGCCAACGGACAGCCATGAACACTGAAGCTTTCTTT

j_call: TRBJ2-2
v_call: TRBV5-6
d_call: TRBD1
clone_size: -
cdr3_aa: CASSLGQGVNTGELFF
cdr3_nt: TGTGCCAGCAGCTTGGGACAGGGGGTGAACACCGGGGAGCTGTTTTTT

j_call: TRBJ2-2
v_call: TRBV10-3
d_call: TRBD1
clone_size: -
cdr3_aa: CAITGQDTGELFF
cdr3_nt: TGTGCCATCACCGGACAGGACACCGGGGAGCTGTTTTTT

j_call: TRBJ2-7
v_call: TRBV5-1
d_call: TRBD1
clone_size: -
cdr3_aa: CASSFWTGYEQYF
cdr3_nt: TGCGCCAGCAGCTTCTGGACAGGGTATGAGCAGTACTTC

j_call: TRBJ2-4
v_call: TRBV19
d_call: -
clone_size: -
cdr3_aa: CASSVGGAKNIQYF
cdr3_nt: TGTGCCAGTAGTGTAGGGGGAGCCAAAAACATTCAGTACTTC

j_call: TRBJ2-7
v_call: TRBV5-1
d_call: -
clone_size: -
cdr3_aa: CASSLGSIGDEQYF
cdr3_nt: TGCGCCAGCAGCTTGGGGAGTATAGGGGACGAGCAGTACTTC

j_call: TRBJ1-6
v_call: TRBV19
d_call: TRBD1
clone_size: -
cdr3_aa: CASSKPGTGGFTFDNSPLHF
cdr3_nt: TGTGCCAGTAGTAAACCCGGGACAGGGGGCTTCACCTTCGATAATTCACCCCTCCACTTT

j_call: TRBJ2-1
v_call: TRBV18
d_call: TRBD2
clone_size: -
cdr3_aa: CASSPNQAGGGEQFF
cdr3_nt: TGTGCCAGCTCACCGAATCAAGCGGGAGGTGGTGAGCAGTTCTTC

j_call: TRBJ1-1
v_call: TRBV30
d_call: -
clone_size: few
cdr3_aa: CAWNDRNTEAFF
cdr3_nt: TGTGCCTGGAATGACAGGAACACTGAAGCTTTCTTT

j_call: TRBJ1-5
v_call: TRBV5-1
d_call: -
clone_size: -
cdr3_aa: CASSLDAVDSGGQPQHF
cdr3_nt: TGCGCCAGCAGCTTGGATGCGGTCGACAGCGGCGGTCAGCCCCAGCATTTT

j_call: TRBJ2-1
v_call: TRBV7-9
d_call: TRBD2
clone_size: -
cdr3_aa: CASSPVPGLAGSYNEQFF
cdr3_nt: TGTGCCAGCAGCCCTGTCCCGGGACTAGCGGGAAGTTACAATGAGCAGTTCTTC

j_call: TRBJ2-1
v_call: TRBV6-1
d_call: -
clone_size: -
cdr3_aa: CASSEGTFGGFF
cdr3_nt: TGTGCCAGCAGTGAAGGGACCTTTGGCGGGTTCTTC

j_call: TRBJ1-1
v_call: TRBV6-5
d_call: TRBD1
clone_size: -
cdr3_aa: CASSPQGTGGTEAFF
cdr3_nt: TGTGCCAGCAGCCCACAAGGGACAGGGGGGACTGAAGCTTTCTTT

j_call: TRBJ2-5
v_call: TRBV19
d_call: TRBD1
clone_size: -
cdr3_aa: CATRTGGQETQYF
cdr3_nt: TGTGCCACCCGAACAGGGGGGCAAGAGACCCAGTACTTC

j_call: TRBJ2-7
v_call: TRBV30
d_call: TRBD2
clone_size: -
cdr3_aa: CAWMTSGLSYEQYF
cdr3_nt: TGTGCCTGGATGACTAGCGGGCTCTCCTACGAGCAGTACTTC

j_call: TRBJ2-4
v_call: TRBV5-1
d_call: TRBD2
clone_size: -
cdr3_aa: CASSREGRLSKNIQYF
cdr3_nt: TGCGCCAGCAGCCGGGAGGGGCGTTTATCCAAAAACATTCAGTACTTC

j_call: TRBJ2-1
v_call: TRBV6-5
d_call: -
clone_size: -
cdr3_aa: CASSTRNEQFF
cdr3_nt: TGTGCCAGCAGTACCCGAAATGAGCAGTTCTTC

j_call: TRBJ2-2
v_call: TRBV5-4
d_call: -
clone_size: once
cdr3_aa: CASSPVTIANTGELFF
cdr3_nt: TGTGCCAGCAGCCCCGTGACTATCGCGAACACCGGGGAGCTGTTTTTT

j_call: TRBJ2-3
v_call: TRBV9
d_call: TRBD2
clone_size: -
cdr3_aa: CASSVSGGNLIDTQYF
cdr3_nt: TGTGCCAGCAGCGTAAGCGGGGGGAACCTCATAGATACGCAGTATTTT

j_call: TRBJ2-5
v_call: TRBV11-2
d_call: -
clone_size: -
cdr3_aa: CASSLGPIGGETQYF
cdr3_nt: TGTGCCAGCAGCTTAGGTCCTATAGGGGGTGAGACCCAGTACTTC

j_call: TRBJ1-4
v_call: TRBV5-8
d_call: -
clone_size: -
cdr3_aa: CASSLSQGTNEKLFF
cdr3_nt: TGTGCCAGCAGCTTGTCCCAGGGGACTAATGAAAAACTGTTTTTT